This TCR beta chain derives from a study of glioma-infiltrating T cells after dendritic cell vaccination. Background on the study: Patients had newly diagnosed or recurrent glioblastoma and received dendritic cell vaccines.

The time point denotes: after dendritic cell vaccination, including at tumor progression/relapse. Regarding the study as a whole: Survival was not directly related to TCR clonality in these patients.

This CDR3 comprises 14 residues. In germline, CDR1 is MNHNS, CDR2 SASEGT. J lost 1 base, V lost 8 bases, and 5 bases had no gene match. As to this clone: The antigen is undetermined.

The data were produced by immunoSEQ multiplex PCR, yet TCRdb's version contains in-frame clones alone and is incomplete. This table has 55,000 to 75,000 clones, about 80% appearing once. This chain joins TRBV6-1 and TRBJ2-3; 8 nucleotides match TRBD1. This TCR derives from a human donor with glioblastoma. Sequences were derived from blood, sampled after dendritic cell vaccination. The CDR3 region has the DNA TGTGCCAGCGAGCCGGGACAGGGCACAGATACGCAGTATTTT. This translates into CASEPGQGTDTQYF.